The 19 T cell receptor beta chains below all came from one sample that was sequenced in a study of blood T cell repertoires in COVID-19. Using immunoSEQ multiplex PCR, the repertoire was profiled, and TCRdb retains in-frame clones only, with some absent. Among around 100,000 clones listed, approximately 91% were seen once. Sequenced sample: peripheral blood. The receptors shown here come from a middle-aged man with active COVID-19.

The V and J genes are TRBV6-1 and TRBJ2-5, with TRBD2 matching over 7 bases. The germline CDR1 and CDR2 sequences are MNHNS and SASEGT. This CDR3 has 19 residues. Unmatched junction bases numbered 17, after V lost 0 bases and J lost 4 bases. CDR3 loop: CASSEARSGIPKSRETQYF. In nucleotides, the CDR3 is TGTGCCAGCAGTGAAGCGCGGAGCGGGATCCCCAAAAGTCGAGAGACCCAGTACTTC.

The chain couples TRBV19 to TRBJ2-2; D is perhaps TRBD2 (5 bases). Germline V gene lookup returns CDR1 LNHDA and CDR2 SQIVND (reference sequence). Trimming stripped 3 bases from V and 4 bases from J, with 12 bases between. This CDR3 spans 15 amino acids. The CDR3 reads CASSMLGLATGELFF. CDR3 coding DNA: TGTGCCAGTAGTATGCTAGGTCTAGCCACCGGGGAGCTGTTTTTT.

The J gene is TRBJ1-1, the V gene TRBV14, with D uncertain. Trimming took off 5 bases at V and 10 bases at J, with 11 bases between the two ends. The CDR3 extends over 11 amino acids. CDR1 SGHDN and CDR2 FVKESK come from the germline V gene. The CDR3 loop reads CASSTSGLAFF. In DNA form, the CDR3 reads TGTGCCAGCAGCACCAGCGGACTAGCTTTCTTT.

The chain employs TRBV7-9 and TRBJ2-3; 11 bases agree with TRBD2. The CDR3 runs to 19 residues. J lost 3 bases, V lost 4 bases, and 15 bases had no gene match. CDR1 is SEHNR, CDR2 FQNEAQ, per germline (reference sequence). CDR3 coding DNA: TGTGCCAGCAGCTCCCCCCGGCTAGCGGGGGGCCAAGGGACAGATACGCAGTATTTT. Encoded protein: CASSSPRLAGGQGTDTQYF.

The chain combines TRBV2 with TRBJ1-6, with a weak D call TRBD1 (5 bases). This CDR3 spans 16 amino acids. V was shortened by 6 bases and J by 10 bases, with 22 bases between the two germline ends. Germline V gives CDR1 SNHLY, CDR2 FYNNEI. CDR3 loop: CASRAGPTTLPSPLHF. CDR3 DNA: TGTGCCAGCAGGGCGGGACCAACCACGCTCCCATCACCCCTCCACTTT.

The gene calls are TRBV5-5 and TRBJ1-2; D not resolved. Germline CDR1 SGHKS, CDR2 YYEKEE (reference sequence). The V end lost 0 bases, the J end lost 3 bases, and 15 bases lay between the germline ends. The CDR3 is 16 residues long. DNA for the CDR3: TGTGCCAGCAGCTTGGACGCGGGCCAAAGGGACTATGGCTACACCTTC. This gives the protein CASSLDAGQRDYGYTF. Using reference TRBV5-5 and TRBJ1-2 for the parts outside the CDR3, the full variable domain is DAGVTQSPTHLIKTRGQQVTLRCSPISGHKSVSWYQQVLGQGPQFIFQYYEKEERGRGNFPDRFSARQFPNYSSELNVNALLLGDSALYLCASSLDAGQRDYGYTFGSGTRLTVV.

The chain joins TRBV2 to TRBJ1-4; D might be TRBD1 (6 bases). There are 15 residues in the CDR3. V was cut by 6 bases and J by 0 bases, with 11 bases left in between. Germline CDR1 SNHLY, CDR2 FYNNEI. The CDR3 DNA reads as TGTGCCAGCAGGGGGGCGGGTGCAACTAATGAAAAACTGTTTTTT. It encodes CASRGAGATNEKLFF.

The rearrangement links TRBV6-5 to TRBJ1-1; 7 bases are a match to TRBD1. The CDR3 length is 15 residues. Germline CDR1 MNHEY, CDR2 SVGAGI. V trimming: 0 bases; J trimming: 7 bases; junction bases outside the gene matches: 8. The CDR3 DNA reads as TGTGCCAGCAGTTACTCGGCTAGGGGGCGAGGTGAAGCTTTCTTT. Translation: CASSYSARGRGEAFF.

The V gene is TRBV11-2, the J gene TRBJ1-2; 7 bases agree with TRBD1. The CDR3 loop spans 13 amino acids. V dropped 0 bases and J dropped 10; count of bases not matched to a gene: 5. Germline values: CDR1 SGHAT, CDR2 FQNNGV. CDR3 nucleotides: TGTGCCAGCAGCTTAGATCCAGGGGGTGTCTACACCTTC. Protein product: CASSLDPGGVYTF.

The rearrangement links TRBV19 to TRBJ2-1, with TRBD2 identical over 7 bases. The CDR3 contains 15 residues. Germline lookup yields CDR1 LNHDA and CDR2 SQIVND (reference sequence). Trimming removed 3 bases from V and 5 bases from J; junction bases left unmatched: 7. CDR3 in amino acids: CASSISGLRNNEQFF. CDR3 sequence (DNA): TGTGCCAGTAGTATTTCGGGACTAAGGAACAATGAGCAGTTCTTC.

J is TRBJ2-5 and V is TRBV29-1; maybe TRBD1 (6 bases). Germline V gives CDR1 SQVTM, CDR2 ANQGSEA. V dropped 4 bases and J dropped 4 bases, with 10 bases sitting between them. The CDR3 totals 12 residues. Here the CDR3 reads CSVAGEGETQYF. In DNA form, the CDR3 reads TGCAGCGTTGCAGGGGAAGGAGAGACCCAGTACTTC.

The V call is TRBV28, the J call TRBJ1-1; D is uncertain. Germline CDR1 is MDHEN and CDR2 is SYDVKM. Trimming left V 3 bases short and J 8 bases short, with 7 bases between. The CDR3 runs 11 residues. The CDR3 region has the DNA TGTGCCAGCAGTTTGTACAGCGAAGCTTTCTTT. It translates to CASSLYSEAFF.

V usage is TRBV5-1 and J usage is TRBJ2-2; TRBD2 might be the D (6 bases). The CDR3 is made up of 16 amino acids. Trimming removed 2 bases at V and 0 bases at J, with 11 bases between. From germline, CDR1 is SGHRS and CDR2 YFSETQ. CDR3 sequence: CASSFGGATNTGELFF. The CDR3 region has the DNA TGCGCCAGCAGCTTCGGCGGGGCTACGAACACCGGGGAGCTGTTTTTT.

The CDR3: CASNSGTGGQISNQPQHF. The CDR3 region has the DNA TGCGCCAGCAACTCCGGGACAGGGGGCCAAATTAGCAATCAGCCCCAGCATTTT. The rearrangement links TRBV10-1 to TRBJ1-5, with TRBD1 matching over 12 bases. The CDR3 length is 18 residues. Germline values: CDR1 WNHNN, CDR2 SYGVQD (reference sequence). V shed 7 bases, J shed 0 bases, and the junction held 10 bases outside the gene matches.

The V and J genes are TRBV2 and TRBJ2-7; 8 bases agree with TRBD2. Germline CDR1 reads SNHLY; CDR2 reads FYNNEI. There are 14 residues in the CDR3. Trimming took 3 bases from V and 6 from J; bases not matched to a gene: 7. CDR3 sequence reads: CASSDDRGGGEQYF. CDR3 in DNA: TGTGCCAGCAGTGACGATCGGGGGGGAGGCGAGCAGTACTTC.

The chain combines TRBV6-1 with TRBJ1-5; 9 bases fit TRBD1. This CDR3 has 17 amino acids. Germline V gives CDR1 MNHNS, CDR2 SASEGT. The junction had 9 bases not matched to a gene; V was cut back by 4 bases and J by 2 bases. CDR3 DNA: TGTGCCAGCAGTGGAGTACAGGGGGCAGTTGGCAATCAGCCCCAGCATTTT. The encoded protein is CASSGVQGAVGNQPQHF.

J is TRBJ2-1 and V is TRBV24-1; the D gene is possibly TRBD2 (6 bases). CDR3 length: 18 amino acids. Per germline, CDR1 KGHDR and CDR2 SFDVKD. The germline V and J ends were trimmed by 3 bases and 5 bases, with 22 bases remaining between them. CDR3 DNA: TGTGCCACCAGTGATCGGAAAAACGCCGGGACTCCGAACAATGAGCAGTTCTTC. Encoded protein: CATSDRKNAGTPNNEQFF.

This chain joins TRBV5-1 and TRBJ1-2; the D gene is possibly TRBD1 (5 bases). Germline V gene lookup returns CDR1 SGHRS and CDR2 YFSETQ. The CDR3 contains 14 residues. The V gene lost 3 bases and the J gene lost 6 bases, with 15 bases spanning the gap. This chain's CDR3 is CASSSERPGDGYTF. DNA of the CDR3: TGCGCCAGCAGCTCAGAGCGCCCGGGGGATGGCTACACCTTC.

A single count supports this clone. The rearrangement uses TRBV25-1 and TRBJ2-3; 9 bases map to TRBD1. Trimming took 3 bases from V and 4 from J; bases not matched to a gene: 2. Germline values: CDR1 MGHDK, CDR2 SYGVNS. The length of the CDR3 is 14 residues. The CDR3 spells CASSDTGGSDTQYF. In DNA, the CDR3 is TGTGCCAGCAGTGATACAGGGGGCTCAGATACGCAGTATTTT.